This TCR beta chain was observed in a study of CD8+ T cells in alopecia areata. With respect to this clone: The antigen is unknown.

CD4+ and CD8+ T cells were sorted from PBMCs stained for CD3, CD4 and CD8. Notes on the study in general: Sequencing of scalp samples also includes resident alphabeta T cells from normal skin.

RNA extraction and reverse transcription yielded cDNA as sequencing template. Profiling relied on immunoSEQ multiplex PCR, and the TCRdb table lists in-frame clones only, not all of them. The sample has roughly 150,000 clones; around 54% are singletons. The sequenced sample consisted of CD4+ T cells sorted from blood. This TCR was sampled from a human donor in good health.

The DNA of the CDR3 is TGCGCCAGCAGCCAAGATGTGAGGCTGGCCCCTGAGCAGTTCTTC. As protein: CASSQDVRLAPEQFF. V is TRBV4-1 and J is TRBJ2-1; D unclear. Trimming shortened V by 0 bases and J by 9 bases, and 15 bases separated the two germline ends. The germline V gene encodes CDR1 MGHRA and CDR2 YSYEKL. CDR3 length: 15 amino acids.